Presented here are 26 T cell receptor beta chains from one specimen sequenced in a study of CD8 T cells in Susac syndrome. A quantity of about 0.45 to 1 ug RNA underwent reverse transcription using random hexamers. One entry per CDR3 protein, called by TCRdb with MiXCR from the immunoSEQ multiplex PCR reads. The sample records around 130,000 distinct CDR3 sequences, 90% to 95% being singletons. The sequencing input was CD8+ T cells from PBMCs. All receptors come from a human donor with multiple sclerosis.

This rearrangement joins TRBV27 to TRBJ2-2; 7 nucleotides align to TRBD1. This CDR3 is built from 14 residues. Germline CDR1 and CDR2: MNHEY and SMNVEV (reference sequence). V gave up 6 bases and J gave up 3 bases; unmatched junction bases: 4. CDR3 sequence reads: CASRITGDTGELFF. CDR3 DNA: TGTGCCAGCAGGATAACAGGGGACACCGGGGAGCTGTTTTTT.

The chain is built from TRBV29-1 and TRBJ2-5, with 13 bases matching TRBD2. This CDR3 comprises 16 residues. Germline trimming cut 6 bases from V and 10 bases from J; bases unmatched to any gene: 17. Germline V gives CDR1 SQVTM, CDR2 ANQGSEA. The CDR3 loop reads CSVHDPTSGRTGDQYF. In nucleotides, the CDR3 is TGCAGCGTCCACGACCCGACTAGCGGGAGGACGGGGGACCAGTACTTC.

V gene TRBV7-9 combines with J gene TRBJ2-7; 8 nucleotides align to TRBD1. This CDR3 has 13 residues. The V gene end was trimmed by 6 bases and the J gene end by 3 bases; junction bases not matched to a gene: 4. Looked up from germline, CDR1 is SEHNR and CDR2 is FQNEAQ (reference sequence). DNA for the CDR3: TGTGCCAGCAGGGGACAGGCCAACTACGAGCAGTACTTC. Its translation is CASRGQANYEQYF.

This chain joins TRBV15 and TRBJ2-1, with TRBD2 matching 8 bases. The V gene's germline CDR1 is LNHNV and CDR2 YYDKDF (reference sequence). There are 14 residues in the CDR3. The V and J ends lost 5 bases and 6 bases, in that order; junction bases with no gene match: 6. The CDR3 nucleotides are TGTGCCACCAGCGGCGGGAGGAGGCGCAATGAGCAGTTCTTC. It translates to CATSGGRRRNEQFF.

The CDR3 bases are TGTGCCAGCAGCTTAAAGGTGGAGCAGTACTTC. Its protein product is CASSLKVEQYF. This chain links TRBV7-9 with TRBJ2-7; D gene uncertain. The germline gives CDR1 SEHNR, CDR2 FQNEAQ (reference sequence). Trimming left V 2 bases short and J 7 bases short, with 6 bases between. CDR3 length: 11 residues. Variable domain in full (rest from reference TRBV7-9 and TRBJ2-7): DTGVSQNPRHKITKRGQNVTFRCDPISEHNRLYWYRQTLGQGPEFLTYFQNEAQLEKSRLLSDRFSAERPKGSFSTLEIQRTEQGDSAMYLCASSLKVEQYFGPGTRLTVT.

The chain links TRBV14 to TRBJ2-7; TRBD2 matches 7 bases. Germline lookup yields CDR1 SGHDN and CDR2 FVKESK. The V segment lost 6 bases and the J segment 0 bases; nucleotides outside the gene matches: 8. The CDR3 runs to 15 residues. The CDR3 region has the DNA TGTGCCAGCAGGCCTACTAGCGTGCTCTCCTACGAGCAGTACTTC. Encoded protein: CASRPTSVLSYEQYF.

This chain connects TRBV14 to TRBJ1-1; the match to TRBD1 covers 7 bases. Losses at the gene ends were 3 bases for V and 8 bases for J; bases not matched to a gene: 6. Germline CDR1 is SGHDN and CDR2 is FVKESK. This CDR3 has 13 amino acids. The CDR3 sequence: CASSHDDRVEAFF. The CDR3 region has the DNA TGTGCCAGCAGCCATGATGACAGGGTGGAAGCTTTCTTT.

The V gene is TRBV10-3, the J gene TRBJ2-2; 9 bases are a match to TRBD2. This CDR3 is built from 14 residues. Germline-derived CDR1 and CDR2 are ENHRY and SYGVKD. The J segment lost 2 bases and the V segment lost 10 bases, leaving 5 bases of the junction unmatched. CDR3 bases: TGTGCCACCGAGGGACTAGCCAACACCGGGGAGCTGTTTTTT. Amino acids: CATEGLANTGELFF.

The gene calls are TRBV27 and TRBJ2-1; D is unresolved. CDR3 length equals 15 residues. Deletions cut 5 bases from V and 3 bases from J, with 14 bases between. Germline V gene lookup returns CDR1 MNHEY and CDR2 SMNVEV (reference sequence). The CDR3 reads CASSPPYTLYNEQFF. Written as DNA, the CDR3 is TGTGCCAGCAGTCCGCCCTATACACTCTACAATGAGCAGTTCTTC.

The chain links TRBV3-1 to TRBJ2-3, with a possible D match to TRBD2 (6 bases). In germline, CDR1 is LGHDT, CDR2 YNNKEL (reference sequence). The CDR3 runs to 16 residues. The V and J ends lost 3 bases and 1 base respectively, with 14 bases between them. CDR3 loop: CASSQLSSDGTDTQYF. Written as DNA, the CDR3 is TGTGCCAGCAGCCAGCTCTCTAGCGACGGCACAGATACGCAGTATTTT.

The chain recombines TRBV10-3 with TRBJ2-7; D is undetermined. Germline CDR1 reads ENHRY; CDR2 reads SYGVKD. V was cut by 7 bases and J by 1 base, with 11 bases left in between. This CDR3 comprises 13 residues. Here the CDR3 DNA reads TGTGCCATCAAATTGGACGCTTCCTACGAGCAGTACTTC. It yields the protein CAIKLDASYEQYF.

This rearrangement joins TRBV7-8 to TRBJ2-2; TRBD2 matches at 13 bases. Germline lookup yields CDR1 SGHVS and CDR2 FQNEAQ. V was clipped by 5 bases and J by 7 bases; unmatched bases: 16. CDR3 length equals 19 residues. The CDR3 is CASSHDSTSGRAGSGELFF. CDR3 in DNA: TGTGCCAGCAGCCATGATTCCACTAGCGGGAGGGCCGGGAGCGGGGAGCTGTTTTTT.

In its sample, this clonotype ranks as medium-sized. The chain is built from TRBV5-8 and TRBJ2-4; 13 nucleotides line up with TRBD2. Trimming at V came to 4 bases and at J to 3 bases, leaving 10 bases not matched to a gene. Germline V CDR1 and CDR2: SGHTS, YDEGEE. This CDR3 is built from 18 residues. The CDR3 DNA is TGTGCCAGCAGCCCGATTCCGGGACTAGCGGGACACAAAAACATTCAGTACTTC. The encoded protein is CASSPIPGLAGHKNIQYF.

This CDR3 is CASSWGNTGELFF. In DNA form, the CDR3 reads TGTGCCAGTAGTTGGGGGAACACCGGGGAGCTGTTTTTT. V is TRBV19 and J is TRBJ2-2, with D unclear. The V gene's germline CDR1 is LNHDA and CDR2 SQIVND (reference sequence). The CDR3 loop spans 13 amino acids. Trimming left V 5 bases short and J 1 base short, with 5 bases between.

V is TRBV12-3 or TRBV12-4 and J is TRBJ2-7, with D possibly being TRBD1 (6 bases). This CDR3 is 15 amino acids long. V shed 1 base and J shed 9 bases, with 19 bases lying between them. The CDR3 sequence is CASSLDREWGTGQYF. For the CDR3, the DNA is TGTGCCAGCAGTTTAGACAGGGAATGGGGTACGGGGCAGTACTTC.

The chain links TRBV20-1 to TRBJ2-5, with 9 bases identical to TRBD2. CDR1 is DFQATT and CDR2 is SNEGSKA in the germline V gene (reference sequence). This CDR3 spans 15 amino acids. V shed 3 bases and J 5 bases; nucleotides not matched to a gene: 10. DNA of the CDR3: TGCAGTGCTAGTGGTGCGGGAGGGCAGCAGGAGACCCAGTACTTC. Translated: CSASGAGGQQETQYF.

The chain employs TRBV11-3 and TRBJ2-1; TRBD2 aligns across 8 bases. The V gene end was trimmed by 0 bases and the J gene end by 2 bases; junction bases not matched to a gene: 6. The length of the CDR3 is 17 residues. Germline V CDR1 and CDR2: SGHNT, YENEEA. Written as DNA, the CDR3 is TGTGCCAGCAGCTTAGATCGGGGGGGAGGGGCCTACAATGAGCAGTTCTTC. Its protein is CASSLDRGGGAYNEQFF.

V and J are TRBV15 and TRBJ1-1; a weak D match, TRBD1 (5 bases). The CDR3 has 12 amino acids. Germline V gene sequence: CDR1 LNHNV, CDR2 YYDKDF (reference sequence). V shed 8 bases and J shed 6 bases, with 13 bases lying between them. The CDR3 sequence is CATGAVGPEAFF. Written as DNA, the CDR3 is TGTGCCACCGGGGCGGTAGGGCCTGAAGCTTTCTTT.

The chain links TRBV9 to TRBJ2-7; tentatively, D is TRBD2 (6 bases). The germline V gene encodes CDR1 SGDLS and CDR2 YYNGEE. The V and J ends lost 2 bases and 4 bases respectively, with 13 bases between them. The CDR3 has 14 amino acids. The CDR3 is CASSVTGEGYEQYF. CDR3 sequence (DNA): TGTGCCAGCAGCGTCACGGGAGAGGGGTACGAGCAGTACTTC.

The V call is TRBV29-1, the J call TRBJ2-6; D assignment may be TRBD1 or TRBD2 (5 bases each). The germline V gene has CDR1 SQVTM and CDR2 ANQGSEA. The V end lost 3 bases, the J end lost 2 bases, and 8 bases lay between the germline ends. The CDR3 length is 14 residues. The CDR3: CSVDEGTGANVLTF. The CDR3 region has the DNA TGCAGCGTTGATGAGGGGACTGGGGCCAACGTCCTGACTTTC. Filled out from reference TRBV29-1 and TRBJ2-6, the complete variable domain reads SAVISQKPSRDICQRGTSLTIQCQVDSQVTMMFWYRQQPGQSLTLIATANQGSEATYESGFVIDKFPISRPNLTFSTLTVSNMSPEDSSIYLCSVDEGTGANVLTFGAGSRLTVL.

The gene calls are TRBV5-6 and TRBJ2-7, with 7 bases matching TRBD1. After removal of 0 bases from V and 8 bases from J, the junction contained 5 bases not matched to a gene. The CDR3 covers 13 residues. Germline V gene lookup returns CDR1 SGHDT and CDR2 YYEEEE. CDR3 protein: CASSLAGTAQQYF. DNA of the CDR3: TGTGCCAGCAGCTTGGCAGGGACAGCACAGCAGTACTTC.

V usage is TRBV23-1 and J usage is TRBJ1-5, with D uncertain. TRBV23-1 is treated as an ORF (open reading frame) with a function not yet certain. This CDR3 comprises 15 residues. V lost 4 bases and J lost 5, with 15 bases in between. The CDR3 nucleotides read TGCGCCAGCAGTCCCGGGAGGAGGGCTGATCAGCCCCAGCATTTT. Translated: CASSPGRRADQPQHF.

This clonotype was seen only a few times. V is TRBV29-1 and J is TRBJ2-7, with 8 bases that match TRBD2. Per the germline V gene, CDR1 is SQVTM and CDR2 is ANQGSEA. This CDR3 region has 14 residues. V dropped 4 bases and J dropped 5; count of bases not matched to a gene: 10. The DNA for the CDR3 is TGCAGCGTTGCCTTCCGGCGGGAGGTCAACGAGCAGTACTTC. Translation gives CSVAFRREVNEQYF.

V usage is TRBV27 and J usage is TRBJ2-7; tentatively, D is TRBD1 or TRBD2 (5 bases each). Germline V gene data show CDR1 as MNHEY and CDR2 as SMNVEV (reference sequence). V was pared by 5 bases and J by 3 bases, with 17 bases between. This CDR3 comprises 15 residues. CDR3: CASSIRGVGSYEQYF. As DNA, the CDR3 is TGTGCCAGCAGTATCCGGGGCGTTGGCAGCTACGAGCAGTACTTC.

The rearrangement links TRBV19 to TRBJ2-2; TRBD2 is a possible D gene (6 bases). The CDR3 consists of 16 residues. Germline V gives CDR1 LNHDA, CDR2 SQIVND (reference sequence). Trimming pared 5 bases from V and 1 base from J, leaving 14 bases between. CDR3 in DNA: TGTGCCAGTAGTCCCTGGGACTCGCAGAACACCGGGGAGCTGTTTTTT. Its protein product is CASSPWDSQNTGELFF.

The chain links TRBV30 to TRBJ2-3; D is perhaps TRBD2 (6 bases). This CDR3 is 14 amino acids long. Deletions cut 2 bases from V and 8 bases from J, with 17 bases between. Germline-derived CDR1 and CDR2 are GTSNPN and SVGIG (reference sequence). The CDR3 protein is CAWSSAARGGTQYF. DNA of the CDR3: TGTGCCTGGAGTTCCGCGGCCCGGGGAGGTACGCAGTATTTT.